This TCR beta chain was observed in a study of OX40 agonist ivuxolimab in advanced cancers. Across the whole study: Patients were infused with ivuxolimab every 2 weeks at 0.01 to 10 mg/kg.

This clone was detected once. The data were produced by immunoSEQ multiplex PCR, yet TCRdb's version contains in-frame clones alone and is incomplete. The sample shows 45,000 to 60,000 clones, about nine tenths of them seen only once. The input for sequencing was CD4+ or CD8+ T cells sorted from blood, taken in a trial of the OX40 agonist ivuxolimab. The source is an adult with an advanced solid tumor such as melanoma, head and neck, liver or kidney cancer.

The CDR3 coding sequence is TGTGCCAGCAGGTCTGGGGCAGGGAGTCAGCCCCAGCATTTT. Protein product: CASRSGAGSQPQHF. The chain recombines TRBV6-6 with TRBJ1-5, with D perhaps TRBD1 (5 bases). This CDR3 has 14 amino acids. Germline lookup yields CDR1 MNHNY and CDR2 SVGAGI (reference sequence). V was clipped by 6 bases and J by 6 bases, with 15 bases between them.